The clone carrying this T cell receptor (beta chain) has more than one count but fewer than ten. The V end lost 3 bases, the J end lost 2 bases, and 8 bases lay between the germline ends. This CDR3 spans 12 amino acids. Germline CDR1 is DFQATT and CDR2 is SNEGSKA (reference sequence). This sample was included in a study of response to subunit inactivated influenza vaccine. Via MiXCR, TCRdb re-called the RT-PCR reads, giving one row per CDR3 protein. The repertoire holds around 790,000 distinct CDR3 sequences, with less than 25% as singletons. V is TRBV20-1 and J is TRBJ2-7, with a tentative D call TRBD1 (5 bases). The receptor was derived from a man aged 45-65 years who received an inactivated influenza vaccine. This material consisted of PBMCs from blood, taken approximately 5 days after vaccination. The CDR3 DNA is TGCAGTGCTAGTCCGGACACCTACGAGCAGTACTTC. This codes for CSASPDTYEQYF.